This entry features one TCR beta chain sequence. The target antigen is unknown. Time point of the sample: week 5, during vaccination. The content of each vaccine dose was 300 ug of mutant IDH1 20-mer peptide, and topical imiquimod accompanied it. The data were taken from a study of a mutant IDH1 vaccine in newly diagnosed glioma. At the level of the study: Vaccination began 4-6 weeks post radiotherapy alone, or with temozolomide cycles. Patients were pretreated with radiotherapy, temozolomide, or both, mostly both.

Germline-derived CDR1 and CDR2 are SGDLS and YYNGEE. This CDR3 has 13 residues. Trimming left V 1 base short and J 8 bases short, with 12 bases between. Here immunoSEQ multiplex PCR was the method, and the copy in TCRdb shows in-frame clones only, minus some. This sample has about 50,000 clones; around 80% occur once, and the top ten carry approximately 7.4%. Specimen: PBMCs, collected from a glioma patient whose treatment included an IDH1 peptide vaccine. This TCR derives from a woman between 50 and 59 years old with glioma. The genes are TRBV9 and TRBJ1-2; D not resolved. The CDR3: CASSVNPAGGYTF. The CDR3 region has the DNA TGTGCCAGCAGCGTAAACCCTGCCGGAGGCTACACCTTC. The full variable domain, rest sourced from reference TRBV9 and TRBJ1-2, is DSGVTQTPKHLITATGQRVTLRCSPRSGDLSVYWYQQSLDQGLQFLIQYYNGEERAKGNILERFSAQQFPDLHSELNLSSLELGDSALYFCASSVNPAGGYTFGSGTRLTVV.